Listed here are 5 T cell receptor beta chains from one sample, sequenced in a study of blood T cell repertoires in COVID-19. Assay: immunoSEQ multiplex PCR; the TCRdb copy retains only in-frame clones and omits some. The sample includes a few hundred thousand clones, approximately 92% of them seen just once. Sequences were obtained from peripheral blood. All receptors come from a woman under 40 with COVID-19, enrolled during active disease.

The genes are TRBV6-5 and TRBJ2-6, with 8 bases fitting TRBD1. The CDR3 is 15 residues long. J lost 3 bases, V lost 6 bases, and 4 bases had no gene match. Germline lookup yields CDR1 MNHEY and CDR2 SVGAGI. Here the CDR3 reads CASSEDRDGANVLTF. Here the CDR3 DNA reads TGTGCCAGCAGCGAGGACAGGGATGGGGCCAACGTCCTGACTTTC.

V gene TRBV15 combines with J gene TRBJ2-3; 8 bases align to TRBD2. The V segment lost 0 bases and the J segment 4 bases; nucleotides outside the gene matches: 9. The CDR3 totals 17 residues. Germline V gives CDR1 LNHNV, CDR2 YYDKDF (reference sequence). The CDR3 region has the DNA TGTGCCACCAGCAGAGATCGGAAGCGGGAGAGGGCAGATACGCAGTATTTT. This sequence encodes CATSRDRKRERADTQYF.

V and J are TRBV30 and TRBJ2-7, with 11 bases matching TRBD2. V lost 0 bases to trimming and J lost 4 bases; unmatched junction nucleotides: 5. Per germline, CDR1 GTSNPN and CDR2 SVGIG (reference sequence). CDR3 length: 15 amino acids. In DNA, the CDR3 is TGTGCCTGGAGTGTACCAAGGACTAGCGGGTACGAGCAGTACTTC. Residues: CAWSVPRTSGYEQYF.

The J gene is TRBJ1-1, the V gene TRBV19, with 8 nucleotides matching TRBD1. This CDR3 spans 22 amino acids. Looked up from germline, CDR1 is LNHDA and CDR2 is SQIVND (reference sequence). J was trimmed by 0 bases and V by 1 base; bases with no gene match: 22. This CDR3 reads CASSIGRPGGYLRAEVNTEAFF. In DNA, the CDR3 is TGTGCCAGTAGTATAGGAAGGCCAGGGGGCTACCTGAGGGCCGAAGTGAACACTGAAGCTTTCTTT.

The CDR3 loop reads CASSLEATGFYEQYF. The CDR3 DNA sequence: TGCGCCAGCAGCTTGGAGGCGACTGGATTTTACGAGCAGTACTTC. The rearrangement links TRBV5-1 to TRBJ2-7; D gene unclear. Germline V gene data show CDR1 as SGHRS and CDR2 as YFSETQ. The length of the CDR3 is 15 residues. V was pared by 0 bases and J by 4 bases, with 14 bases between.